These 23 T cell receptor beta chains were sequenced from one sample in a study of control samples from healthy donors and cancer patients. Produced via immunoSEQ multiplex PCR; TCRdb's table is partial and in-frame only. The repertoire holds around 90,000 clones, with about 85% as singletons. Sample: blood. The receptors were sampled from a man between 25 and 39 years old in good health.

This clone was seen once. The rearrangement uses TRBV3-1 (or the pseudogene TRBV3-2) and TRBJ2-1, with 8 bases that match TRBD2. Losses at the gene ends were 4 bases for V and 3 bases for J; bases not matched to a gene: 5. This CDR3 comprises 15 residues. From germline, CDR1 is LGHDT and CDR2 YNNKEL (reference sequence). CDR3 amino acids: CASSPGGTYYNEQFF. The CDR3 bases are TGTGCCAGCAGCCCGGGGGGGACCTACTACAATGAGCAGTTCTTC.

This clone was counted between two and nine times. The V and J genes are TRBV7-9 and TRBJ2-2, with a weak D call TRBD2 (6 bases). Per germline, CDR1 SEHNR and CDR2 FQNEAQ (reference sequence). The V end was cut by 5 bases, the J end by 6 bases, with 10 bases between. The CDR3 is 13 amino acids. CDR3 residues: CASSVGGSGELFF. As DNA, the CDR3 is TGTGCCAGCAGCGTCGGGGGATCCGGGGAGCTGTTTTTT.

The chain links TRBV5-4 to TRBJ2-6; D perhaps matches TRBD2 (7 bases). V was shortened by 4 bases and J by 4 bases, with 21 bases between the two germline ends. This CDR3 has 18 amino acids. CDR1 and CDR2 from the germline V gene are SGHNT and YYREEE (reference sequence). CDR3 nucleotides: TGTGCCAGCAGCCCAAGGGGAGGGGGGCCCCCCGGGGCCAACGTCCTGACTTTC. Protein product: CASSPRGGGPPGANVLTF. The full variable domain, completed using reference TRBV5-4 and TRBJ2-6, is ETGVTQSPTHLIKTRGQQVTLRCSSQSGHNTVSWYQQALGQGPQFIFQYYREEENGRGNFPPRFSGLQFPNYSSELNVNALELDDSALYLCASSPRGGGPPGANVLTFGAGSRLTVL.

J is TRBJ1-2 and V is TRBV29-1, with TRBD1 identical over 8 bases. The CDR3 has 14 amino acids. Looked up from germline, CDR1 is SQVTM and CDR2 is ANQGSEA. With V trimmed by 3 bases and J by 3 bases, 6 bases remained unmatched. CDR3 loop: CSVEAGGADYGYTF. CDR3 nucleotides: TGCAGCGTTGAGGCAGGGGGCGCCGACTATGGCTACACCTTC.

J is TRBJ1-5 and V is TRBV7-9, with 7 positions matching TRBD1. Germline V gene lookup returns CDR1 SEHNR and CDR2 FQNEAQ (reference sequence). The CDR3 has 13 amino acids. Germline trimming cut 6 bases from V and 5 bases from J; bases unmatched to any gene: 4. The CDR3 DNA is TGTGCCAGCAGTCAGGGGGGGTATCAGCCCCAGCATTTT. Residues: CASSQGGYQPQHF.

The rearrangement joins TRBV2 to TRBJ1-2; no clear D. With 0 bases removed from V and 7 bases from J, the gap between germline ends came to 9 bases. In germline, CDR1 is SNHLY, CDR2 FYNNEI. The CDR3 loop spans 13 amino acids. In DNA form, the CDR3 reads TGTGCCAGCAGTGAAGCTATGGTCGGTGGCTACACCTTC. This translates into CASSEAMVGGYTF.

V is TRBV5-1 and J is TRBJ1-2, with 7 bases that match TRBD1. There are 13 residues in the CDR3. V was clipped by 4 bases and J by 5 bases; unmatched bases: 5. Germline-derived CDR1 and CDR2 are SGHRS and YFSETQ. This CDR3 reads CASSVTGTYGYTF. Here the CDR3 DNA reads TGCGCCAGCAGCGTGACAGGGACTTATGGCTACACCTTC. Supplemented by reference TRBV5-1 and TRBJ1-2, the full variable domain reads KAGVTQTPRYLIKTRGQQVTLSCSPISGHRSVSWYQQTPGQGLQFLFEYFSETQRNKGNFPGRFSGRQFSNSRSEMNVSTLELGDSALYLCASSVTGTYGYTFGSGTRLTVV.

This clone was detected a few times. This chain links TRBV5-1 with TRBJ2-1; 8 nucleotides match TRBD1. This CDR3 comprises 16 residues. The trim removed 0 bases at V and 2 bases at J, leaving 4 bases unmatched. Germline CDR1 is SGHRS and CDR2 is YFSETQ. CDR3 region: CASSLDTGGTYNEQFF. The CDR3 DNA is TGCGCCAGCAGCTTGGACACAGGGGGGACCTACAATGAGCAGTTCTTC.

This clone has just a few counts. J is TRBJ2-1 and V is TRBV6-5; D perhaps matches TRBD2 (6 bases). Trimming removed 8 bases from V and 7 bases from J, with 21 bases in between. The CDR3 has 15 amino acids. Germline CDR1 MNHEY, CDR2 SVGAGI. For the CDR3, the DNA is TGTGCCAGCTTTAGCGGCACCCCGCGAGGGAATGAGCAGTTCTTC. Translating it yields CASFSGTPRGNEQFF.

The rearrangement uses TRBV27 and TRBJ2-1; TRBD2 matches at 11 bases. This CDR3 is built from 15 residues. CDR1 is MNHEY, CDR2 SMNVEV, per germline (reference sequence). With 6 bases clipped from V and 9 bases from J, the junction kept 10 bases outside the gene matches. The CDR3 sequence is CASRRFSGGAGEQFF. DNA for the CDR3: TGTGCCAGCAGACGATTTAGCGGGGGGGCGGGTGAGCAGTTCTTC.

This chain links TRBV2 with TRBJ1-5; 11 nucleotides align to TRBD1. The J segment lost 7 bases and the V segment lost 5 bases, leaving 4 bases of the junction unmatched. CDR1 is SNHLY, CDR2 FYNNEI, per germline. This CDR3 comprises 14 residues. The CDR3 DNA reads as TGTGCCAGCAGTTATGGGACAGGGGGGCAGCCCCAGCATTTT. As protein: CASSYGTGGQPQHF.

This clone has only a few counts. The chain employs TRBV30 and TRBJ2-1; 7 bases are shared with TRBD1. CDR1 is GTSNPN and CDR2 is SVGIG in the germline V gene (reference sequence). The ends lost 4 bases at V and 6 bases at J; junction bases unmatched: 6. CDR3 length: 13 amino acids. For the CDR3, the DNA is TGTGCCTGGACCCCCGGACAGGTCAATGAGCAGTTCTTC. Its translation is CAWTPGQVNEQFF.

This chain links TRBV27 with TRBJ1-5, with unresolved D. Trimming took off 6 bases at V and 0 bases at J, with 9 bases between the two ends. Germline V gene lookup returns CDR1 MNHEY and CDR2 SMNVEV (reference sequence). This CDR3 comprises 14 residues. CDR3 loop: CASRDGYSNQPQHF. The CDR3 coding sequence is TGTGCCAGCAGGGACGGGTATAGCAATCAGCCCCAGCATTTT.

This sequence joins TRBV3-1 (or the pseudogene TRBV3-2) and TRBJ2-1; D not certain. This CDR3 region has 13 residues. V lost 0 bases, J lost 3 bases, and 3 bases lay in between. The germline gives CDR1 LGHDT, CDR2 YNNKEL (reference sequence). CDR3 in DNA: TGTGCCAGCAGCCAAGATCGCTACAATGAGCAGTTCTTC. It encodes CASSQDRYNEQFF.

Note on this clone: The junction differs from germline at one of its ends, possibly a read error. The chain's CDR3 is CAGSLTGGNSGNTIYF. The CDR3 DNA follows: TGTGCCGGCAGCTTAACAGGGGGCAACTCTGGAAACACCATATATTTT. This chain uses TRBV5-5 with TRBJ1-3; 9 bases map to TRBD1. The CDR3 totals 16 residues. Germline V gene data show CDR1 as SGHKS and CDR2 as YYEKEE (reference sequence). The full variable domain, rest sourced from reference TRBV5-5 and TRBJ1-3, is DAGVTQSPTHLIKTRGQQVTLRCSPISGHKSVSWYQQVLGQGPQFIFQYYEKEERGRGNFPDRFSARQFPNYSSELNVNALLLGDSALYLCAGSLTGGNSGNTIYFGEGSWLTVV.

The rearrangement links TRBV11-1 to TRBJ1-4, with D tentatively TRBD1 (6 bases). CDR3 length equals 15 residues. Deletions cut 5 bases from V and 11 bases from J, with 21 bases between. The V gene's germline CDR1 is SGHAT and CDR2 FQDESV (reference sequence). CDR3 protein: CASSVGGQSQGKLFF. In DNA form, the CDR3 reads TGTGCCAGCAGCGTCGGAGGACAGTCCCAGGGTAAACTGTTTTTT.

This clone was seen a handful of times. This rearrangement joins TRBV2 to TRBJ2-2; D might be TRBD1 (6 bases). V was cut by 7 bases and J by 6 bases, with 12 bases left in between. The CDR3 runs to 13 residues. From germline, CDR1 is SNHLY and CDR2 FYNNEI. Here the CDR3 reads CASNSRGSGELFF. In nucleotides, the CDR3 is TGTGCCAGCAATTCTAGGGGGTCCGGGGAGCTGTTTTTT.

V gene TRBV28 combines with J gene TRBJ1-5; D remains unclear. The germline CDR1 and CDR2 sequences are MDHEN and SYDVKM. V shed 4 bases and J shed 6 bases, with 7 bases lying between them. This CDR3 spans 12 amino acids. CDR3 DNA: TGTGCCAGCAGTTCCCAGCTTCAGCCCCAGCATTTT. This codes for CASSSQLQPQHF.

V gene TRBV2 combines with J gene TRBJ2-7; D is undetermined. This CDR3 has 9 residues. Germline CDR1 reads SNHLY; CDR2 reads FYNNEI. Deletions cut 11 bases from V and 2 bases from J, with 4 bases between. CDR3 nucleotide sequence: TGTGCCGCCACCTACGAGCAGTACTTC. It codes for CAATYEQYF.

The count of this clone is one. The chain uses TRBV23-1 and TRBJ1-5; TRBD1 is a possible D gene (5 bases). TRBV23-1 is placed among ORFs of uncertain function. V shed 8 bases and J shed 2 bases, with 10 bases lying between them. This CDR3 region has 13 residues. The CDR3 region is CASPGGGNQPQHF. In DNA, the CDR3 is TGCGCCAGCCCGGGGGGGGGCAATCAGCCCCAGCATTTT.

This clone was observed a single time. The chain carries TRBV9 and TRBJ2-2; 9 nucleotides match TRBD1. The V and J ends lost 4 bases and 6 bases, in that order; junction bases with no gene match: 10. CDR3 size: 16 residues. The V gene's germline CDR1 is SGDLS and CDR2 YYNGEE. The CDR3 DNA reads TGTGCCAGCAGCCTGGGACAGGGTTTATTCGCCGGGGAGCTGTTTTTT. It is translated as CASSLGQGLFAGELFF.

The rearrangement links TRBV14 to TRBJ1-4; D gene unclear. The CDR3 is 15 amino acids. Germline V lookup: CDR1 SGHDN, CDR2 FVKESK. With 0 bases removed from V and 7 bases from J, the gap between germline ends came to 12 bases. The CDR3 nucleotides read TGTGCCAGCAGCCAAGATGCGGGTTACGGTGAAAAACTGTTTTTT. Its protein product is CASSQDAGYGEKLFF.

J is TRBJ1-4 and V is TRBV28; perhaps TRBD1 as D (6 bases). Germline CDR1 is MDHEN and CDR2 is SYDVKM. V shed 5 bases and J shed 8 bases, with 18 bases lying between them. This CDR3 region has 15 residues. This chain's CDR3 is CASSTPGGGGEKLFF. CDR3 nucleotides: TGTGCCAGCAGTACACCCGGGGGCGGAGGGGAAAAACTGTTTTTT.